This is a list of T cell receptor beta chains from one sample in a study of T cell changes during pregnancy in multiple sclerosis. The protocol was immunoSEQ multiplex PCR, while the TCRdb copy is restricted to in-frame clones and leaves out a portion. The sample has about 74,000 clones, about nine tenths seen once; the top ten hold 3% to 4%. The source was peripheral blood, collected after pregnancy. Receptors originate from a female donor in good health, enrolled as a control in a pregnancy study. Both conserved end residues are part of each CDR3. The D gene is left open where the match is weak. Rows may omit the clone size; those that give it use once, few, many or a size class.

D: .
J: TRBJ1-2
V: TRBV2
size: .
DNA: TGTGCCAGTGCCGGGACTTACAACTATGGCTACACCTTC
CDR3: CASAGTYNYGYTF

D: .
J: TRBJ1-2
V: TRBV6-5
size: .
DNA: TGTGCCAGCAGTTACTCAGCAAGGGGTGGCTACACCTTC
CDR3: CASSYSARGGYTF

D: TRBD1
J: TRBJ1-1
V: TRBV6-4
size: .
DNA: TGTGCCAGCAGTGACTCGGGCTACGGACAGGCCGCTTTCTTT
CDR3: CASSDSGYGQAAFF

D: TRBD1
J: TRBJ2-7
V: TRBV6-6
size: .
DNA: TGTGCCAGCAGTTACGGGACAGCCACCTACGAGCAGTACTTC
CDR3: CASSYGTATYEQYF

D: TRBD2
J: TRBJ2-1
V: TRBV29-1
size: .
DNA: TGCAGCGTTGGGTTCCAGCGGGGGGGTAATGAGCAGTTCTTC
CDR3: CSVGFQRGGNEQFF

D: .
J: TRBJ2-2
V: TRBV28
size: .
DNA: TGTGCCAGTGAGGATTGGGGACTCTCGAACACCGGGGAGCTGTTTTTT
CDR3: CASEDWGLSNTGELFF

D: TRBD2
J: TRBJ2-7
V: TRBV28
size: .
DNA: TGTGCCAGCAATCCCGGGACTAGCGGTTCCTACGAGCAGTACTTC
CDR3: CASNPGTSGSYEQYF

D: TRBD1
J: TRBJ2-1
V: TRBV2
size: .
DNA: TGTGCCAGCAGTCCCGGGACAGCAGCCCGGCACGAGCAGTTCTTC
CDR3: CASSPGTAARHEQFF

D: TRBD2
J: TRBJ2-3
V: TRBV30
size: few
DNA: TGTGCCTGGACCGGGACTAGCGGGAGAACAGATACGCAGTATTTT
CDR3: CAWTGTSGRTDTQYF

D: .
J: TRBJ2-3
V: TRBV9
size: .
DNA: TGTGCCAGCAGCGTAGAAGGGGGACGGGGAAGCACAGATACGCAGTATTTT
CDR3: CASSVEGGRGSTDTQYF

D: TRBD2
J: TRBJ2-7
V: TRBV6-5
size: .
DNA: TGTGCCAGCAGTTACGATCGTCTAGCGGGAGGCGAGCAGTACTTC
CDR3: CASSYDRLAGGEQYF

D: TRBD2
J: TRBJ2-3
V: TRBV6-5
size: .
DNA: TGTGCCAGCAGTAAACTAGCGGGGGTGGTAGATACGCAGTATTTT
CDR3: CASSKLAGVVDTQYF

D: .
J: TRBJ2-2
V: TRBV5-1
size: .
DNA: TGCGCCAGCAGAAGCGGAAACACCGGGGAGCTGTTTTTT
CDR3: CASRSGNTGELFF

D: TRBD1
J: TRBJ1-1
V: TRBV4-2
size: .
DNA: TGTGCCAGCAGCCAATCCGGCCGGACAGGGAGGGCCACTGAAGCTTTCTTT
CDR3: CASSQSGRTGRATEAFF

D: TRBD1
J: TRBJ2-7
V: TRBV7-9
size: .
DNA: TGTGCCAGCAGCTTCCAGGACAGGAGCTCCTACGAGCAGTACTTC
CDR3: CASSFQDRSSYEQYF

D: TRBD1
J: TRBJ1-6
V: TRBV5-5
size: .
DNA: TGTGCCAGCAGCCCTGCCGGGACAGGGAATCGCTCACCCCTCCACTTT
CDR3: CASSPAGTGNRSPLHF

D: TRBD1
J: TRBJ1-1
V: TRBV29-1
size: .
DNA: TGCAGCGTTGATGGTTTATCGTTTCAGGGGGCCGGGAACACTGAAGCTTTCTTT
CDR3: CSVDGLSFQGAGNTEAFF

D: .
J: TRBJ1-3
V: TRBV2
size: .
DNA: TGTGCCAGCAGTGAATGGGAGGGATCTGGAAACACCATATATTTT
CDR3: CASSEWEGSGNTIYF

D: TRBD2
J: TRBJ2-2
V: TRBV27
size: .
DNA: TGTGCCAGCACCCCTTGGCAAGCGGGAGGCGCGAACACCGGGGAGCTGTTTTTT
CDR3: CASTPWQAGGANTGELFF

D: .
J: TRBJ1-2
V: TRBV28
size: .
DNA: TGTGCCAGCAGATCAACAGGGAGGGACTATGGCTACACCTTC
CDR3: CASRSTGRDYGYTF

D: TRBD1
J: TRBJ1-1
V: TRBV5-4
size: .
DNA: TGTGCCAGCAGCCGCGGGACAGTTATTATGAACACTGAAGCTTTCTTT
CDR3: CASSRGTVIMNTEAFF

D: TRBD2
J: TRBJ2-3
V: TRBV6-4
size: few
DNA: TGTGCCAGCAGTGACGGGGGGGACACAGATACGCAGTATTTT
CDR3: CASSDGGDTDTQYF

D: TRBD1
J: TRBJ2-7
V: TRBV18
size: .
DNA: TGTGCCAGCTCACCAATGGGACAGGGGCAGGTCGAGCAGTACTTC
CDR3: CASSPMGQGQVEQYF

D: .
J: TRBJ2-2
V: TRBV7-9
size: .
DNA: TGTGCCAGCAGCCCGGCTAGAAACACCGGGGAGCTGTTTTTT
CDR3: CASSPARNTGELFF

D: .
J: TRBJ2-7
V: TRBV6-1
size: .
DNA: TGTGCCAGCAGCGTATCTCTTTACGAGTGGCAGTACTTC
CDR3: CASSVSLYEWQYF

D: TRBD1
J: TRBJ1-6
V: TRBV9
size: .
DNA: TGTGCCAGCAGCGTAGCTGGGACAGGGAATAATTCACCCCTCCACTTT
CDR3: CASSVAGTGNNSPLHF

D: .
J: TRBJ2-2
V: TRBV7-3
size: .
DNA: TGTGCCAGCAGGCCCAATCGAGCCGGGGAGCTGTTTTTT
CDR3: CASRPNRAGELFF

D: .
J: TRBJ1-1
V: TRBV4-2
size: once
DNA: TGTGCCAGCAGCTGGAGGGGGGGGAGCGGAGGAACTGAAGCTTTCTTT
CDR3: CASSWRGGSGGTEAFF

D: .
J: TRBJ2-1
V: TRBV4-1
size: .
DNA: TGCGCCAGCAGCTCAAACCCGACTAGCTACAATGAGCAGTTCTTC
CDR3: CASSSNPTSYNEQFF

D: .
J: TRBJ1-6
V: TRBV5-6
size: .
DNA: TGTGCCAGCACCGAGGGACTCAGTGGGGCGACTTCCTATAATTCACCCCTCCACTTT
CDR3: CASTEGLSGATSYNSPLHF

D: .
J: TRBJ2-3
V: TRBV27
size: .
DNA: TGTGCCAGCAGTTTTTCTCGGGGGGCGGAGGGTACAGATACGCAGTATTTT
CDR3: CASSFSRGAEGTDTQYF

D: .
J: TRBJ1-1
V: TRBV7-2
size: .
DNA: TGTGCCAGCAGCTTAGAGGGAGGGACGACTGAAGCTTTCTTT
CDR3: CASSLEGGTTEAFF

D: TRBD1
J: TRBJ2-7
V: TRBV13
size: .
DNA: TGTGCCAGCAGACAAACCGGGACAGGGATCTACGAGCAGTACTTC
CDR3: CASRQTGTGIYEQYF

D: .
J: TRBJ1-1
V: TRBV2
size: .
DNA: TGTGCCAGCAGCCCGATAGACAGTACCTACACTGAAGCTTTCTTT
CDR3: CASSPIDSTYTEAFF

D: TRBD1
J: TRBJ2-3
V: TRBV6-1
size: .
DNA: TGTGCCAGCACCCAAGGGACAGCTGACACAGATACGCAGTATTTT
CDR3: CASTQGTADTDTQYF

D: TRBD1
J: TRBJ1-1
V: TRBV28
size: once
DNA: TGTGCCAGCAGTTTATCCGGGACAGGGGCTACTGAAGCTTTCTTT
CDR3: CASSLSGTGATEAFF